Following are 25 T cell receptor beta chains from one sample sequenced in a study of blood T cells in healthy people across ages. A J-beta primer mix and a sample-barcoded 5' primer were used in a second PCR of about 7 to 12 cycles. Using its own MiXCR run on the 5' RACE reads, TCRdb lists one record per CDR3 protein. The sample consists of more than 800,000 distinct CDR3 sequences, more than 25% of them appearing once. The sample taken for sequencing was blood. These TCRs come from a woman of 80 years or more in good health.

This clonotype was detected only a few times. The chain recombines TRBV20-1 with TRBJ2-1, with D perhaps matching TRBD1 (5 bases). Between the trimmed V and J ends, which lost 1 base and 9 bases, there was a span of 13 bases. The CDR3 consists of 13 residues. Per the germline V gene, CDR1 is DFQATT and CDR2 is SNEGSKA (reference sequence). CDR3 amino acids: CSARVAGLGEQFF. In DNA form, the CDR3 reads TGCAGTGCTAGAGTAGCAGGGTTAGGTGAGCAGTTCTTC.

This clonotype was found a few times. A read error may be the cause here, since a much bigger clone is one base away. The chain combines TRBV6-2 or TRBV6-3 with TRBJ2-7; a possible D gene is TRBD1 (6 bases). Trimming stripped 8 bases from V and 7 bases from J, with 18 bases between. The V gene's germline CDR1 is MNHEY and CDR2 SVGEGT. The CDR3 is 13 amino acids. CDR3 region: CASAQQGFDEQYF. In DNA form, the CDR3 reads TGTGCCAGCGCCCAACAGGGCTTCGATGAGCAGTACTTC.

The chain is built from TRBV7-9 and TRBJ1-6; 12 bases align to TRBD1. The J segment lost 10 bases and the V segment lost 1 base, leaving 5 bases of the junction unmatched. Germline loops: CDR1 SEHNR, CDR2 FQNEAQ (reference sequence). This CDR3 is built from 16 residues. The CDR3 bases are TGTGCCAGCAGCTTAGGCGGGACAGGGGGCGAATCACCCCTCCACTTT. Protein product: CASSLGGTGGESPLHF.

J is TRBJ2-1 and V is TRBV7-9; 10 positions agree with TRBD2. Germline V CDR1 and CDR2: SEHNR, FQNEAQ (reference sequence). The CDR3 consists of 15 residues. Trimming cost V 1 base and J 8 bases; bases outside gene matches: 5. In DNA form, the CDR3 reads TGTGCCAGCAGCTTAGGAGCGGGGGGGCCGGATGAGCAGTTCTTC. This sequence encodes CASSLGAGGPDEQFF.

In its sample, this clonotype was seen many times. Germline is not matched at one junction end, which may reflect a read error. This chain joins TRBV5-1 and TRBJ2-5; D call uncertain. The germline V gene has CDR1 SGHRS and CDR2 YFSETQ. CDR3 length: 13 amino acids. The DNA for the CDR3 is TGTGCCAGCAGCTCGGACCCAGGAGAGACCCAGTACTTC. Residues: CASSSDPGETQYF.

The chain combines TRBV4-2 with TRBJ2-1; 13 nucleotides align to TRBD2. V lost 3 bases and J lost 8; bases outside the gene matches: 13. CDR1 is LGHNA, CDR2 YNFKEQ, per germline. The CDR3 length is 18 residues. The CDR3 protein is CASSQNPLTSGGAYEQFF. The CDR3 nucleotides read TGTGCCAGCAGCCAGAATCCCCTCACTAGCGGGGGGGCCTATGAGCAGTTCTTC.

This clonotype was seen ten or more times. The J gene is TRBJ2-5, the V gene TRBV20-1, with 12 positions matching TRBD2. Germline V lookup: CDR1 DFQATT, CDR2 SNEGSKA (reference sequence). Unmatched junction bases numbered 5, after V lost 2 bases and J lost 1 base. CDR3 length equals 16 residues. The CDR3 region has the DNA TGCAGTGCTAGACCCGGACTAGCGGGGCGCCAAGAGACCCAGTACTTC. Translated: CSARPGLAGRQETQYF.

This sequence joins TRBV7-2 and TRBJ1-6, with D possibly TRBD1 on 5 matching bases. The CDR3 totals 17 residues. V was clipped by 1 base and J by 7 bases, with 17 bases between them. Germline CDR1 SGHTA, CDR2 FQGNSA. The CDR3 DNA reads as TGTGCCAGCAGCTTAGGGGGCCCGGGGTGGGGGAATTCACCCCTCCACTTT. Protein sequence: CASSLGGPGWGNSPLHF.

This sequence joins TRBV6-1 and TRBJ2-2; weak D call: TRBD1 (6 bases). Per the germline V gene, CDR1 is MNHNS and CDR2 is SASEGT. The CDR3 has 16 residues. V dropped 6 bases and J dropped 3 bases, with 17 bases sitting between them. The chain's CDR3 is CASSLEQGLDTGELFF. The CDR3 nucleotides are TGTGCCAGCAGCCTCGAACAGGGTCTGGACACCGGGGAGCTGTTTTTT.

The genes are TRBV18 and TRBJ2-2; D ambiguous. The V end was cut by 3 bases, the J end by 3 bases, with 2 bases between. The CDR3 extends over 12 amino acids. Germline lookup yields CDR1 KGHSH and CDR2 LQKENI. In nucleotides, the CDR3 is TGTGCCAGCTCACCGGACACCGGGGAGCTGTTTTTT. It specifies CASSPDTGELFF. Complete variable domain (other parts from reference TRBV18 and TRBJ2-2): NAGVMQNPRHLVRRRGQEARLRCSPMKGHSHVYWYRQLPEEGLKFMVYLQKENIIDESGMPKERFSAEFPKEGPSILRIQQVVRGDSAAYFCASSPDTGELFFGEGSRLTVL.

This clonotype has a handful of counts. V gene TRBV6-1 combines with J gene TRBJ1-2; D possibly corresponds to TRBD1 (6 bases). Germline CDR1 reads MNHNS; CDR2 reads SASEGT. Trimming removed 2 bases from V and 4 bases from J, with 11 bases in between. This CDR3 contains 14 residues. CDR3: CASSERGSIYGYTF. CDR3 DNA sequence: TGTGCCAGCAGTGAAAGGGGGAGCATCTATGGCTACACCTTC.

This clonotype was picked up many times. The chain recombines TRBV20-1 with TRBJ2-7; 7 nucleotides line up with TRBD1. The CDR3 covers 14 residues. The J segment lost 3 bases and the V segment lost 0 bases, leaving 5 bases of the junction unmatched. Germline CDR1 and CDR2: DFQATT and SNEGSKA (reference sequence). The CDR3 loop is CSARDRDSLYEQYF. DNA for the CDR3: TGCAGTGCTAGAGACCGGGACAGTCTCTACGAGCAGTACTTC.

In its sample, this clonotype was seen many times. This chain uses TRBV5-1 with TRBJ2-3; 8 positions agree with TRBD1. J lost 1 base, V lost 4 bases, and 8 bases had no gene match. The CDR3 consists of 16 residues. The germline CDR1 and CDR2 sequences are SGHRS and YFSETQ. The CDR3 DNA is TGCGCCAGCAGCACCGGGACAGGAGGTCGCACAGATACGCAGTATTTT. This gives the protein CASSTGTGGRTDTQYF.

This clonotype was detected a few times. The chain couples TRBV7-2 to TRBJ1-1, with 10 bases matching TRBD1. The CDR3 length is 15 residues. J was trimmed by 4 bases and V by 4 bases; bases with no gene match: 6. Germline V CDR1 and CDR2: SGHTA, FQGNSA. The CDR3 reads CASSSTGTGVTEAFF. CDR3 in DNA: TGTGCCAGCAGCTCAACCGGGACAGGGGTCACTGAAGCTTTCTTT.

This clonotype has ten or more counts. V gene TRBV20-1 combines with J gene TRBJ1-5; 10 positions agree with TRBD1. Germline V gene sequence: CDR1 DFQATT, CDR2 SNEGSKA (reference sequence). V trimming: 6 bases; J trimming: 0 bases; junction bases outside the gene matches: 2. There are 14 residues in the CDR3. CDR3 sequence (DNA): TGCAGTGCCTGGGACAGGGGTAGCAATCAGCCCCAGCATTTT. This gives the protein CSAWDRGSNQPQHF.

This chain uses TRBV20-1 with TRBJ1-2, with TRBD1 matching 7 bases. The CDR3 loop spans 11 amino acids. CDR1 is DFQATT, CDR2 SNEGSKA, per germline (reference sequence). Trimming took 6 bases from V and 9 from J; bases not matched to a gene: 7. CDR3 sequence (DNA): TGCAGTGCATATGACAGGGAAAGCTACACCTTC. The encoded protein is CSAYDRESYTF.

This clonotype was observed a handful of times. A read error is possible here, since a much larger clone lies one base away. The V call is TRBV2, the J call TRBJ2-5, with 12 bases matching TRBD1. CDR1 SNHLY and CDR2 FYNNEI come from the germline V gene. The CDR3 has 15 residues. The V and J ends lost 4 bases and 11 bases, in that order; junction bases with no gene match: 11. CDR3 protein: CASSASGTGGNEQYF. The DNA of the CDR3 is TGTGCCAGCAGTGCCTCCGGGACAGGGGGCAATGAGCAGTACTTC.

The table lists this clonotype with many counts. The chain is built from TRBV11-2 and TRBJ2-1; D is undetermined. This CDR3 has 13 amino acids. The germline V gene encodes CDR1 SGHAT and CDR2 FQNNGV. V lost 6 bases and J 7 bases, leaving 13 bases between the germline ends. CDR3 nucleotide sequence: TGTGCCAGCAGTTCCAGCCCCGGGAATGAGCAGTTCTTC. Translation gives CASSSSPGNEQFF.

In the case of this clonotype: Sequence at one end of the junction differs from germline and may be a read error. The rearrangement uses TRBV20-1 and TRBJ2-1; maybe TRBD2 (5 bases). Per germline, CDR1 DFQATT and CDR2 SNEGSKA (reference sequence). The CDR3 totals 14 residues. Written as DNA, the CDR3 is TGCAGTACTAGAGTTGGCGGTTTATACAATGAGCAGTTCTTC. This encodes CSTRVGGLYNEQFF.

For this clonotype: It may be a read error: a sequence one base away is much more abundant. Here the CDR3 DNA reads TGTGCCAGCATCACTAGCGGGACAGCAGATACGGAGTATTTT. It yields the protein CASITSGTADTEYF. The chain has TRBV12-3 or TRBV12-4 and TRBJ2-3, with 10 bases aligning to TRBD2. The CDR3 spans 14 residues.

This clonotype occurred a few times. This could be a read error, since a much larger clone is one nucleotide away. This chain uses TRBV3-1 with TRBJ2-3; D uncertain. CDR1 and CDR2 (germline): LGHDT, YNNKEL (reference sequence). V lost 4 bases to trimming and J lost 0 bases, with 11 bases between them. The CDR3 is made up of 15 amino acids. For the CDR3, the DNA is TGTGCCAGCAGCCGAGATCCCTGGAGCACAGATACGCAGTATTTT. It encodes CASSRDPWSTDTQYF.

J is TRBJ1-2 and V is TRBV2, with no clear D. Per the germline V gene, CDR1 is SNHLY and CDR2 is FYNNEI. CDR3 size: 13 residues. Trimming removed 0 bases at V and 8 bases at J, with 10 bases between. Here the CDR3 DNA reads TGTGCCAGCAGTGAAGCGCCCGGTGTAGGCTACACCTTC. Translation: CASSEAPGVGYTF.

This clonotype has at least ten counts. The gene calls are TRBV5-5 and TRBJ1-5; 10 nucleotides line up with TRBD1. Per germline, CDR1 SGHKS and CDR2 YYEKEE (reference sequence). After removal of 2 bases from V and 4 bases from J, the junction contained 6 bases not matched to a gene. The length of the CDR3 is 16 residues. CDR3 DNA: TGTGCCAGCAGCTTCCAAGCGGACAGGGGGAATCAGCCCCAGCATTTT. This gives the protein CASSFQADRGNQPQHF. The full variable domain, in which reference TRBV5-5 and TRBJ1-5 provide the parts outside the CDR3, is DAGVTQSPTHLIKTRGQQVTLRCSPISGHKSVSWYQQVLGQGPQFIFQYYEKEERGRGNFPDRFSARQFPNYSSELNVNALLLGDSALYLCASSFQADRGNQPQHFGDGTRLSIL.

About this clonotype itself: A much bigger clone sits one base away, suggesting this may be a read error. V gene TRBV6-6 combines with J gene TRBJ2-3, with D tentatively TRBD2 (5 bases). V lost 4 bases and J 10 bases, leaving 9 bases between the germline ends. The CDR3 extends over 11 amino acids. The germline CDR1 and CDR2 sequences are MNHNY and SVGAGI (reference sequence). CDR3 amino acids: CASSWEQAQYF. CDR3 DNA sequence: TGTGCCAGCAGTTGGGAGCAGGCGCAGTATTTT.

The chain employs TRBV6-2 or TRBV6-3 and TRBJ2-3; 16 bases line up with TRBD2. Losses at the gene ends were 2 bases for V and 2 bases for J; bases not matched to a gene: 10. The CDR3 length is 20 residues. CDR1 and CDR2 from the germline V gene are MNHEY and SVGEGT. The CDR3 DNA reads TGTGCCAGCAGTTACCCTCCGGGACTAGCGGGGGGGATTATCACAGATACGCAGTATTTT. Translation gives CASSYPPGLAGGIITDTQYF.